The 29 T cell receptor beta chains presented below share a single source sample, sequenced in a study of graft-versus-host responses after intestinal transplantation. Assay: immunoSEQ multiplex PCR; the TCRdb copy retains only in-frame clones and omits some. This sample has fewer than 120,000 clones; roughly 93% occur once, and the top ten carry 0.45% to 0.65%. These receptors are not linked to any known antigen. Sequenced material: unstimulated CD8+ T cells sorted from spleen or lymph node cells, taken before intestinal transplant. The source of these receptors is a human donor who received an intestinal transplant.

The gene calls are TRBV5-4 and TRBJ2-5, with TRBD2 as a possible D gene (5 bases). Germline assignment: CDR1 SGHNT and CDR2 YYREEE (reference sequence). V lost 0 bases, J lost 5 bases, and 8 bases lay in between. CDR3 length equals 13 residues. Written as DNA, the CDR3 is TGTGCCAGCAGCTTGGGTCGAGGGGAGACCCAGTACTTC. It translates to CASSLGRGETQYF. The full variable domain, its missing parts supplied by reference TRBV5-4 and TRBJ2-5, is ETGVTQSPTHLIKTRGQQVTLRCSSQSGHNTVSWYQQALGQGPQFIFQYYREEENGRGNFPPRFSGLQFPNYSSELNVNALELDDSALYLCASSLGRGETQYFGPGTRLLVL.

The chain uses TRBV30 and TRBJ2-1, with D possibly TRBD2 on 5 matching bases. The CDR3 is 15 residues long. Germline lookup yields CDR1 GTSNPN and CDR2 SVGIG (reference sequence). Trimming took 0 bases from V and 0 from J, leaving 9 bases between them. The CDR3 reads CAWSVGRGSYNEQFF. In DNA, the CDR3 is TGTGCCTGGAGTGTGGGTCGGGGCTCCTACAATGAGCAGTTCTTC.

The rearrangement links TRBV6-1 to TRBJ1-2; a possible D gene is TRBD1 (5 bases). Germline CDR1 is MNHNS and CDR2 is SASEGT. The CDR3 runs 15 residues. Trimming cost V 2 bases and J 3 bases, with 13 bases left between them. As DNA, the CDR3 is TGTGCCAGCAGTGAATCAAAAGGGACGGACTATGGCTACACCTTC. It codes for CASSESKGTDYGYTF.

The chain links TRBV11-2 to TRBJ2-7; the match to TRBD2 covers 13 bases. Germline CDR1 and CDR2: SGHAT and FQNNGV. V trimming: 5 bases; J trimming: 1 base; junction bases outside the gene matches: 11. This CDR3 has 18 amino acids. The CDR3 here is CASSQRLAGGSLSYEQYF. CDR3 DNA sequence: TGTGCCAGCAGCCAGAGACTAGCGGGAGGATCCCTTTCCTACGAGCAGTACTTC.

The chain links TRBV7-9 to TRBJ1-1, with a weak D call TRBD1 (5 bases). V lost 4 bases and J lost 3, with 15 bases in between. The CDR3 is 15 amino acids. From germline, CDR1 is SEHNR and CDR2 FQNEAQ (reference sequence). Here the CDR3 DNA reads TGTGCCAGCAGCTCAATAGATGACAGATACACTGAAGCTTTCTTT. Its protein product is CASSSIDDRYTEAFF.

The rearrangement joins TRBV4-1 to TRBJ2-2; TRBD1 aligns across 10 bases. The germline CDR1 and CDR2 sequences are MGHRA and YSYEKL. The CDR3 loop spans 17 amino acids. J lost 4 bases, V lost 4 bases, and 9 bases had no gene match. CDR3 protein: CASSPKDRGPVTGELFF. The CDR3 region has the DNA TGCGCCAGCAGCCCTAAAGACAGGGGGCCGGTCACCGGGGAGCTGTTTTTT.

The genes are TRBV18 and TRBJ2-6; D is unresolved. CDR3 length: 13 residues. The V end was cut by 8 bases, the J end by 4 bases, with 9 bases between. From germline, CDR1 is KGHSH and CDR2 LQKENI. In DNA form, the CDR3 reads TGTGCCAGCCTGCTTCCAGGGGCCAACGTCCTGACTTTC. Encoded protein: CASLLPGANVLTF.

This chain links TRBV6-1 with TRBJ2-2, with D perhaps matching TRBD2 (7 bases). V shed 4 bases and J shed 1 base, with 25 bases lying between them. Germline V CDR1 and CDR2: MNHNS, SASEGT. This CDR3 spans 20 amino acids. CDR3 region: CASSALRGVTGYENTGELFF. The CDR3 nucleotides read TGTGCCAGCAGTGCCCTCCGGGGGGTGACAGGATACGAGAACACCGGGGAGCTGTTTTTT.

The chain links TRBV5-6 to TRBJ1-1; no reliable D call. The CDR3 runs 15 residues. Between the trimmed V and J ends, which lost 5 bases and 0 bases, there was a span of 14 bases. Germline V CDR1 and CDR2: SGHDT, YYEEEE. CDR3 residues: CASSQDTFMNTEAFF. The CDR3 DNA reads TGTGCCAGCAGTCAAGACACATTCATGAACACTGAAGCTTTCTTT.

The V gene is TRBV5-1, the J gene TRBJ1-2; 7 positions agree with TRBD1. The trim removed 2 bases at V and 5 bases at J, leaving 9 bases unmatched. CDR1 is SGHRS and CDR2 is YFSETQ in the germline V gene. The CDR3 is 15 residues long. The CDR3: CASSFSGGERYGYTF. The CDR3 coding sequence is TGCGCCAGCAGCTTTTCAGGGGGTGAAAGGTATGGCTACACCTTC.

This chain connects TRBV9 to TRBJ2-7; D is unresolved. The germline CDR1 and CDR2 sequences are SGDLS and YYNGEE. This CDR3 comprises 13 residues. V was clipped by 0 bases and J by 5 bases, with 9 bases between them. CDR3 region: CASSVEGRDEQYF. CDR3 DNA sequence: TGTGCCAGCAGCGTAGAGGGAAGAGACGAGCAGTACTTC.

The gene calls are TRBV5-4 and TRBJ2-7; D not resolved. CDR1 and CDR2 from the germline V gene are SGHNT and YYREEE (reference sequence). V was trimmed by 0 bases and J by 6 bases, leaving 4 bases between them. The CDR3 runs 11 residues. The CDR3 loop is CASSLGFEQYF. The CDR3 region has the DNA TGTGCCAGCAGCTTGGGGTTCGAGCAGTACTTC.

The count of this clone is one. The V and J genes are TRBV14 and TRBJ2-1; D ambiguous. The V and J ends lost 3 bases and 7 bases respectively, with 4 bases between them. The CDR3 runs 11 residues. Germline lookup yields CDR1 SGHDN and CDR2 FVKESK. CDR3 amino acids: CASSQANEQFF. The CDR3 bases are TGTGCCAGCAGCCAGGCAAATGAGCAGTTCTTC.

The chain recombines TRBV15 with TRBJ2-2; perhaps D is TRBD1 or TRBD2 (5 bases each). The CDR3 consists of 18 residues. V lost 1 base and J lost 5, with 20 bases in between. The germline CDR1 and CDR2 sequences are LNHNV and YYDKDF (reference sequence). In DNA form, the CDR3 reads TGTGCCACCAGCAGAGGACCCGGGACCTTAAATAATACCGGGGAGCTGTTTTTT. It specifies CATSRGPGTLNNTGELFF.

The chain links TRBV11-2 to TRBJ1-4; D is unclear. Trimming pared 0 bases from V and 3 bases from J, leaving 14 bases between. Germline V gene lookup returns CDR1 SGHAT and CDR2 FQNNGV. This CDR3 is 17 amino acids long. The CDR3 DNA reads as TGTGCCAGCAGCTTAGATCGTGAGACACAATCTAATGAAAAACTGTTTTTT. Its protein is CASSLDRETQSNEKLFF.

The table lists this clone with a count of one. The rearrangement uses TRBV5-1 and TRBJ2-1; D uncertain. The CDR3 loop spans 13 amino acids. Germline CDR1 reads SGHRS; CDR2 reads YFSETQ. V was trimmed by 1 base and J by 6 bases, leaving 8 bases between them. The DNA for the CDR3 is TGCGCCAGCAGCTTGACTCCCTCCAATGAGCAGTTCTTC. Translation: CASSLTPSNEQFF.

In its sample, this clone was seen once. This chain links TRBV7-8 with TRBJ2-7; TRBD1 matches 9 bases. Germline CDR1 reads SGHVS; CDR2 reads FQNEAQ. The CDR3 covers 16 residues. V shed 4 bases, J shed 3 bases, and the junction held 10 bases outside the gene matches. DNA of the CDR3: TGTGCCAGCAGCTATAACCTGGACAGGGGAAGCTACGAGCAGTACTTC. Translated: CASSYNLDRGSYEQYF. The variable domain in full, completed from reference TRBV7-8 and TRBJ2-7, reads GAGVSQSPRYKVAKRGQDVALRCDPISGHVSLFWYQQALGQGPEFLTYFQNEAQLDKSGLPSDRFFAERPEGSVSTLKIQRTQQEDSAVYLCASSYNLDRGSYEQYFGPGTRLTVT.

This chain joins TRBV9 and TRBJ2-3; 14 nucleotides line up with TRBD2. Trimming at V came to 5 bases and at J to 5 bases, leaving 7 bases not matched to a gene. In germline, CDR1 is SGDLS, CDR2 YYNGEE. CDR3 size: 16 residues. Here the CDR3 DNA reads TGTGCCAGCAGACAGGTGACTAGCGGGGGGGAAGATACGCAGTATTTT. Translation: CASRQVTSGGEDTQYF.

The chain joins TRBV19 to TRBJ1-4, with D perhaps matching TRBD1 (6 bases). The CDR3 runs 13 residues. V shed 5 bases and J shed 12 bases, with 16 bases lying between them. CDR1 LNHDA and CDR2 SQIVND come from the germline V gene (reference sequence). CDR3 amino acids: CASSLNPGAELFF. The CDR3 region has the DNA TGTGCCAGTAGTCTCAACCCAGGGGCAGAACTGTTTTTT.

This chain connects TRBV4-1 to TRBJ2-5, with TRBD1 as a possible D gene (6 bases). The germline CDR1 and CDR2 sequences are MGHRA and YSYEKL. The CDR3 has 15 amino acids. Trimming removed 3 bases from V and 2 bases from J, with 13 bases in between. The CDR3 DNA follows: TGCGCCAGCAGCCAGAGGGGACATCTACAAGAGACCCAGTACTTC. Translating it yields CASSQRGHLQETQYF.

This chain's CDR3 is CASSVEGSFNYGYTF. CDR3 DNA sequence: TGTGCCAGCAGCGTAGAGGGATCATTCAACTATGGCTACACCTTC. The V gene is TRBV9, the J gene TRBJ1-2; D not certain. This CDR3 spans 15 amino acids. Trimming left V 0 bases short and J 2 bases short, with 11 bases between. Germline loops: CDR1 SGDLS, CDR2 YYNGEE.

As concerns this clone: Other DNA sequences in this sample translate to the same CDR3. V and J are TRBV27 and TRBJ2-2, with 7 bases aligning to TRBD1. Germline V gene lookup returns CDR1 MNHEY and CDR2 SMNVEV (reference sequence). The V and J ends lost 3 bases and 1 base, in that order; junction bases with no gene match: 2. The CDR3 spans 15 residues. The CDR3 DNA is TGTGCCAGCAGTTTGCGGACAGGGAACACCGGGGAGCTGTTTTTT. This encodes CASSLRTGNTGELFF.

The chain is built from TRBV7-9 and TRBJ1-2, with TRBD1 identical over 7 bases. This CDR3 region has 14 residues. Germline V lookup: CDR1 SEHNR, CDR2 FQNEAQ (reference sequence). Unmatched junction bases numbered 12, after V lost 7 bases and J lost 7 bases. The CDR3 region has the DNA TGTGCCAGCACCCCCGGACAGGACCGGGCTGGCTACACCTTC. Amino acid sequence: CASTPGQDRAGYTF.

The genes are TRBV7-9 and TRBJ2-1; D remains ambiguous. Per the germline V gene, CDR1 is SEHNR and CDR2 is FQNEAQ (reference sequence). The ends were cut back, 5 bases at V and 6 bases at J, with 11 bases in the middle. This CDR3 has 13 residues. The CDR3 here is CASSPPLGNEQFF. CDR3 nucleotide sequence: TGTGCCAGCAGCCCCCCCCTAGGCAATGAGCAGTTCTTC.

The rearrangement joins TRBV29-1 to TRBJ2-1; 11 bases line up with TRBD1. The CDR3 is 12 residues long. Germline CDR1 SQVTM, CDR2 ANQGSEA. Trimming removed 7 bases from V and 9 bases from J; junction bases left unmatched: 5. CDR3 region: CSAPGQGGEQFF. The CDR3 region has the DNA TGCAGCGCCCCGGGACAGGGGGGTGAGCAGTTCTTC.

This sequence joins TRBV6-5 and TRBJ2-5; 10 bases fit TRBD2. Trimming cost V 5 bases and J 5 bases; bases outside gene matches: 2. The CDR3 spans 13 residues. From germline, CDR1 is MNHEY and CDR2 SVGAGI. The CDR3 loop reads CASSLAGAETQYF. CDR3 coding DNA: TGTGCCAGCAGTCTAGCGGGAGCTGAGACCCAGTACTTC.

The chain combines TRBV10-2 with TRBJ1-2, with TRBD1 matching 8 bases. The J segment lost 5 bases and the V segment lost 3 bases, leaving 5 bases of the junction unmatched. The germline V gene encodes CDR1 WSHSY and CDR2 SAAADI. The CDR3 consists of 14 residues. CDR3 DNA sequence: TGCGCCAGCAGTGACAGGGGGCTAGGATATGGCTACACCTTC. Its protein product is CASSDRGLGYGYTF.

The chain employs TRBV11-3 and TRBJ2-2; D possibly corresponds to TRBD2 (7 bases). This CDR3 is 15 amino acids long. V was cut by 5 bases and J by 5 bases, with 15 bases left in between. The V gene's germline CDR1 is SGHNT and CDR2 YENEEA. In nucleotides, the CDR3 is TGTGCCAGCAGCCCCTTTGAGGGGGGGACCGGGGAGCTGTTTTTT. Translating gives CASSPFEGGTGELFF.

This rearrangement joins TRBV9 to TRBJ2-1; D uncertain. With 3 bases removed from V and 10 bases from J, the gap between germline ends came to 14 bases. CDR3 length: 13 amino acids. Looked up from germline, CDR1 is SGDLS and CDR2 is YYNGEE. The CDR3 protein is CASSAVGIGEQFF. The CDR3 DNA sequence: TGTGCCAGCAGCGCCGTAGGGATAGGGGAGCAGTTCTTC.